This T cell receptor beta chain was retrieved from a study of blood T cell repertoires in COVID-19 (dated by TCRdb to 2020 to 2022). Context from the whole study: Samples covering the acute and convalescent phases of COVID-19 were provided by collaborators in the United States, Italy and Spain. The repertoires were made available in a free public database intended to serve as a resource for research on the immune response to SARS-CoV-2. Deeply sampled blood TCRbeta repertoires from subjects exposed to, actively infected with, or recovered from COVID-19 were included in the dataset. The material from the prospective study consisted of cDNA or gDNA derived from T cells, B-cell-depleted T cells, or PBMCs. Sample metadata almost always included a de-identified subject ID, COVID-19 status, age in years and sex. Where HLA class I and class II types were available, the types were taken from metadata supplied by the sample provider, not from assay-based typing. Samples were obtained from the ongoing ImmuneRACE study (first 160 participants) and from about 1,300 subjects provided by 6 global collaborators.

The immunoSEQ Assay, a bias-controlled multiplex PCR, was used to amplify TCRbeta CDR3 regions from genomic DNA. Under the source paper's analysis protocol: Within the assay, amplification of reference gene primers was used to estimate how many nucleated cells each sample contained. To quantify the absolute abundance of each unique TCRbeta CDR3 rearrangement, sequence reads were collapsed and filtered. Productive Simpson clonality was computed per sample as the square root of Simpson's diversity index over productive rearrangements. TCRdb re-hosts the immuneACCESS table, in-frame sequences only. Its copies lack some clones; in the studies checked, an unresolved V gene accounts for under half of them, and the cause for the rest is not known. That table furnishes V, J and clone size, whereas the DNA furnished D and trimming. The sample table shows some 120,000 clones, and 70% to 90% are seen once. The ten biggest clones cover approximately 1.5% of the sample.

Results the study describes overall, beyond this receptor: The amount of clinical and demographic metadata varied by source and participant and was provided uncurated.

The cysteine opens and the phenylalanine closes a CDR3 of 14 amino acids. Only the CDR3 portion is preserved as DNA: 42 bases, with reading frame beginning at the first base. The germline V end is reduced by 7 bases and the J end by 5 bases; junction bases left unmatched: 8. The germline V gene provides CDR1 SNHLY and CDR2 FYNNEI. Each collaborating institution followed its own protocols to collect whole blood in K2EDTA tubes. For TCRbeta analysis, collaborators shipped samples as frozen whole blood, isolated PBMCs, or DNA extracted from either of those sample types. For this clone: This clone's antigen is unknown. Qualities for individual bases were not recorded, and no much larger clone is one base off.

The chain uses TRBV2 and TRBJ1-2; 9 central bases correspond to TRBD1. What was sequenced was peripheral blood. This receptor was identified in a man in his forties or fifties with acute or convalescent COVID-19. In nucleotides, the sequence is TGTGCCAGCATCCGGGACAGGGTAGAATATGGCTACACCTTC. This yields the protein CASIRDRVEYGYTF.